This entry lists 17 T cell receptor beta chains sequenced from one sample in a study of spatial heterogeneity in lung cancer. Time point defined: blood at routine non-recurrence follow-up after resection. Via MiXCR, TCRdb re-called the 5' RACE reads, giving one row per CDR3 protein. The table lists 110,000 or so distinct CDR3 sequences, 10% to 11% of them singletons. The sample consisted of PBMCs, taken at follow-up. The receptors derive from a female donor with early-stage non-small cell lung cancer.

This rearrangement joins TRBV30 to TRBJ2-6; D not certain. Trimming took off 0 bases at V and 2 bases at J, with 11 bases between the two ends. This CDR3 contains 16 residues. The germline V gene has CDR1 GTSNPN and CDR2 SVGIG (reference sequence). The CDR3: CAWSVFEVAGANVLTF. Written as DNA, the CDR3 is TGTGCCTGGAGTGTATTTGAGGTTGCTGGGGCCAACGTCCTGACTTTC.

The V gene is TRBV7-3, the J gene TRBJ2-6; 9 bases fit TRBD2. In germline, CDR1 is SGHTA, CDR2 FQGTGA. There are 18 residues in the CDR3. The trim removed 0 bases at V and 0 bases at J, leaving 3 bases unmatched. CDR3 coding DNA: TGTGCCAGCAGCTTAACGGCGGGAGGGAGCTCTGGGGCCAACGTCCTGACTTTC. Its translation is CASSLTAGGSSGANVLTF.

In this sample, this clonotype turned up a few times. The CDR3 is CASSFGISVGELFF. Written as DNA, the CDR3 is TGTGCCAGCAGCTTTGGTATAAGCGTCGGGGAGCTGTTTTTT. The V gene is TRBV5-6, the J gene TRBJ2-2; D is ambiguous. Looked up from germline, CDR1 is SGHDT and CDR2 is YYEEEE. The CDR3 consists of 14 residues. Trimming stripped 2 bases from V and 7 bases from J, with 12 bases between. Supplemented by reference TRBV5-6 and TRBJ2-2, the full variable domain reads DAGVTQSPTHLIKTRGQQVTLRCSPKSGHDTVSWYQQALGQGPQFIFQYYEEEERQRGNFPDRFSGHQFPNYSSELNVNALLLGDSALYLCASSFGISVGELFFGEGSRLTVL.

This clonotype was observed at least ten times. The chain has TRBV11-2 and TRBJ1-6, with D maybe TRBD1 (6 bases). V was clipped by 8 bases and J by 8 bases, with 19 bases between them. The germline CDR1 and CDR2 sequences are SGHAT and FQNNGV. The CDR3 contains 15 residues. This chain's CDR3 is CASRKIQGWDSPLHF. CDR3 bases: TGTGCCAGCCGAAAGATCCAGGGGTGGGATTCACCCCTCCACTTT.

At least ten counts were recorded for this clonotype. The V gene is TRBV24-1, the J gene TRBJ2-6; D not resolved. Germline-derived CDR1 and CDR2 are KGHDR and SFDVKD. CDR3 length equals 16 residues. The V end lost 4 bases, the J end lost 0 bases, and 9 bases lay between the germline ends. CDR3 amino acids: CATSDPASSGANVLTF. The CDR3 DNA reads as TGTGCCACCAGTGACCCTGCCAGCTCTGGGGCCAACGTCCTGACTTTC.

This clonotype was detected only a few times. The rearrangement links TRBV6-5 to TRBJ1-5, with unresolved D. The length of the CDR3 is 15 residues. Per the germline V gene, CDR1 is MNHEY and CDR2 is SVGAGI. V gave up 0 bases and J gave up 0 bases, with 6 bases separating them. The CDR3 nucleotides are TGTGCCAGCAGTTACTCAACGGATAGCAATCAGCCCCAGCATTTT. It encodes CASSYSTDSNQPQHF.

Many counts were recorded for this clonotype. The chain employs TRBV5-1 and TRBJ2-3, with D perhaps assigned TRBD1 or TRBD2 (5 bases each). This CDR3 has 15 amino acids. Trimming pared 4 bases from V and 4 bases from J, leaving 16 bases between. Germline V lookup: CDR1 SGHRS, CDR2 YFSETQ. The CDR3 region has the DNA TGCGCCAGCAGCCCCAGGGCGGGTCGGGCAGATACGCAGTATTTT. Its translation is CASSPRAGRADTQYF.

The chain is built from TRBV28 and TRBJ1-5, with 10 bases identical to TRBD1. Trimming removed 6 bases from V and 5 bases from J; junction bases left unmatched: 4. The CDR3 totals 14 residues. The germline gives CDR1 MDHEN, CDR2 SYDVKM. The CDR3 spells CASSRGQGDQPQHF. The CDR3 bases are TGTGCCAGCAGCCGTGGACAGGGGGATCAGCCCCAGCATTTT.

This rearrangement joins TRBV18 to TRBJ2-2, with D possibly TRBD1 on 5 matching bases. The germline V gene encodes CDR1 KGHSH and CDR2 LQKENI. The CDR3 spans 14 residues. The V gene lost 3 bases and the J gene lost 5 bases, with 10 bases spanning the gap. DNA for the CDR3: TGTGCCAGCTCACCGGCAGGGTCGACCGGGGAGCTGTTTTTT. This gives the protein CASSPAGSTGELFF.

The rearrangement uses TRBV27 and TRBJ2-2; no clear D gene. In germline, CDR1 is MNHEY, CDR2 SMNVEV (reference sequence). Trimming shortened V by 6 bases and J by 4 bases, and 18 bases separated the two germline ends. This CDR3 spans 16 amino acids. CDR3 amino acids: CASSPWTLDFTGELFF. In DNA form, the CDR3 reads TGTGCCAGCAGCCCTTGGACCCTTGATTTCACCGGGGAGCTGTTTTTT.

The V and J genes are TRBV29-1 and TRBJ2-1; TRBD1 might be the D (6 bases). V was shortened by 3 bases and J by 0 bases, with 15 bases between the two germline ends. In germline, CDR1 is SQVTM, CDR2 ANQGSEA. The CDR3 is made up of 16 amino acids. CDR3 in amino acids: CSVDLSARGSYNEQFF. The CDR3 DNA reads TGCAGCGTTGACCTCTCCGCCAGGGGCTCCTACAATGAGCAGTTCTTC.

This clonotype was seen ten or more times. The CDR3 coding sequence is TGTGCCAGCAGCCGAGGAAGGGGGCGCTCTTATGGCTACACCTTC. Its translation is CASSRGRGRSYGYTF. The gene calls are TRBV27 and TRBJ1-2; 7 bases are shared with TRBD1. The V and J ends lost 6 bases and 5 bases, in that order; junction bases with no gene match: 12. The CDR3 extends over 15 amino acids. The germline CDR1 and CDR2 sequences are MNHEY and SMNVEV (reference sequence).

This clonotype was seen a handful of times. The genes are TRBV3-1 and TRBJ2-6; D is perhaps TRBD1 or TRBD2 (5 bases each). V lost 0 bases and J 2 bases, leaving 14 bases between the germline ends. CDR1 is LGHDT, CDR2 YNNKEL, per germline (reference sequence). The CDR3 extends over 18 amino acids. Here the CDR3 reads CASSQEGWGTAGANVLTF. The CDR3 coding sequence is TGTGCCAGCAGCCAAGAAGGGTGGGGGACCGCTGGGGCCAACGTCCTGACTTTC. Full variable domain (missing parts from reference TRBV3-1 and TRBJ2-6): DTAVSQTPKYLVTQMGNDKSIKCEQNLGHDTMYWYKQDSKKFLKIMFSYNNKELIINETVPNRFSPKSPDKAHLNLHINSLELGDSAVYFCASSQEGWGTAGANVLTFGAGSRLTVL.

This clonotype occurred many times. V is TRBV6-2 or TRBV6-3 and J is TRBJ2-7, with a possible D match to TRBD2 (5 bases). Trimming took 5 bases from V and 3 from J, leaving 8 bases between them. CDR3 length: 12 residues. Germline loops: CDR1 MNHEY, CDR2 SVGEGT. CDR3 region: CASSDGGYEQYV. CDR3 nucleotides: TGTGCCAGCAGTGACGGAGGCTACGAGCAGTACGTC.

This clonotype was recorded many times. The chain is built from TRBV7-9 and TRBJ2-4; 8 positions match TRBD1. The CDR3 spans 14 residues. J lost 4 bases, V lost 5 bases, and 4 bases had no gene match. The germline V gene has CDR1 SEHNR and CDR2 FQNEAQ (reference sequence). CDR3 in amino acids: CASSQTGVKNIQYF. In nucleotides, the CDR3 is TGTGCCAGCAGCCAGACAGGGGTTAAAAACATTCAGTACTTC.

This clonotype appeared many times. V gene TRBV3-1 combines with J gene TRBJ1-6; a weak D match, TRBD1 (6 bases). The CDR3 is 16 residues long. V was pared by 1 base and J by 5 bases, with 12 bases between. The V gene's germline CDR1 is LGHDT and CDR2 YNNKEL (reference sequence). DNA of the CDR3: TGTGCCAGCAGCCAAGGAGGGGGACGGAATAATTCACCCCTCCACTTT. Amino acid sequence: CASSQGGGRNNSPLHF.

This clonotype was observed a handful of times. V and J are TRBV3-1 and TRBJ1-4; possibly TRBD1 for D (5 bases). The germline V gene encodes CDR1 LGHDT and CDR2 YNNKEL (reference sequence). Trimming removed 6 bases at V and 4 bases at J, with 12 bases between. CDR3 size: 14 residues. Here the CDR3 reads CASSLDSYNEKLFF. CDR3 DNA: TGTGCCAGCAGTCTCGACAGCTATAATGAAAAACTGTTTTTT.